This TCR beta chain stems from a study of T cells in Graves' hyperthyroidism and ophthalmopathy. The length of the CDR3 is 15 residues. V was shortened by 0 bases and J by 3 bases, with 11 bases between the two germline ends. CDR1 PRHDT and CDR2 FYEKMQ come from the germline V gene (reference sequence). There were TCR beta CDR3 regions amplified from RNA transcripts. RT-PCR in the first round (using the HTBI primer set) targeted the TCR CDR3. MiXCR was run by TCRdb on the multiplex PCR reads, yielding one entry per CDR3 protein. In the table there are about 300,000 distinct CDR3 sequences, roughly 19% of which are singletons.

The TCR originated in a man aged 50-60 years with Graves' ophthalmopathy. The rearrangement joins TRBV13 to TRBJ2-5; TRBD1 might be the D (6 bases). Sequencing was performed on blood. The CDR3 sequence is CASSLGRQAEETQYF. Here the CDR3 DNA reads TGTGCCAGCAGCTTAGGCCGACAGGCTGAAGAGACCCAGTACTTC.